This is a list of T cell receptor beta chains from one sample in a study of blood T cell repertoires in COVID-19. Profiling relied on immunoSEQ multiplex PCR, and the TCRdb table lists in-frame clones only, not all of them. The sample lists roughly 58,000 clones; roughly 84% were seen once. Sequencing was carried out using peripheral blood. These receptors all stem from a man between 65 and 85 years old with active COVID-19. Both conserved end residues are trimmed from each CDR3.

v_call,cdr3_aa
TRBV7-8,ASSLPGGMDEQY
TRBV28,ASSVRTGSTTEAF
TRBV5-6,ASSSGLAVIQETQY
TRBV25-1,ASSAPGWRETQY
TRBV3-1/TRBV3-2,ASSQDMRNYNEQF
TRBV9,ASSPIGRGETQY
TRBV27,ASSARTGGSGPGNTIY
TRBV14,ASSLDIRGYT
TRBV18,ASSPLGLAGAIDTQY
TRBV9,ASSAPGTSGNEQF
TRBV7-2,ASSSSLAGVRNEQF
TRBV5-6,ASSLDRVEEQY
TRBV7-9,ASSWSTGTDTQY
TRBV18,ASSLRNTGELF
TRBV6-2/TRBV6-3,ASSSGGGQETQY
TRBV28,ASSSTDIFYQPQH
TRBV10-3,AISEPLGGERAYEQY
TRBV18,ASSPEVRYEQY
TRBV7-2,ASTPGGMNTEAF
TRBV19,ASSKGLAGDPRGTQY
TRBV10-3,AISYSLANYNEQF
TRBV9,ASSVAGGAAYGYT
TRBV13,ASSTAGLAGGNEETQY
TRBV9,ASSPRRGGGGTTDTQY
TRBV18,ASSPGHQNTEAF
TRBV7-2,ASSSGTRGNEQF
TRBV6-6,ASSYHETSGSAEQY
TRBV7-2,ASSLVGAGDFPNEQF
TRBV19,ASSIEGTGVTGELF
TRBV5-1,ASSLTGNGDTEAF
TRBV18,ATARGQATNEKLF
TRBV9,ASSVAGINNEQF
TRBV10-3,ATWTGGNTGELF
TRBV7-2,ASSFKRLAGANTGELF
TRBV27,ASSLKTGLNTEAF
TRBV30,AFTWRSEKLF
TRBV4-1,ASRSGLAGGNEQF
TRBV28,ASSLGGLADQETQY
TRBV9,ASSLRGGSPSTDTQY
TRBV9,ASSVGLAGVSDTQY
TRBV12-3/TRBV12-4,ASSEVNYGYT
TRBV27,ASSSLAGGTDTQY
TRBV5-5,ASSLVGGTDSYEQY
TRBV7-8,ASTKRGGQDYGYT
TRBV7-6,ASSPETGGVGIQY
TRBV11-2,ASIKGRDFGHEQY
TRBV6-6,ASSSGGFEQF
TRBV5-5,ASSYIRDYNSPLH
TRBV7-9,ASSSPLGQAGDTQY
TRBV7-9,ASSPDRALD
TRBV24-1,ATSDATSGIGYNEQF
TRBV19,ASRPGDRGNTEAF
TRBV11-2,ASSSLLGTYGYT
TRBV5-1,ASSSIPGLGETQY